Given below is one TCR beta chain in context. This clone was seen only a few times. Its antigen target is currently unknown. Base qualities are not recorded, but no much larger clone differs from it by a single base. V is pared back by 3 bases and J by 5 bases, with 16 bases lying between the germline termini. The germline V gene (reference sequence) specifies LNHDA as CDR1 and SQIVND as CDR2. Taken from cysteine to phenylalanine, the CDR3 has 15 residues. Of all the DNA, just the CDR3 is kept, 45 bases in frame from base 1. The data were obtained in a study of T cells in placental villitis. Looking at the study overall: The study tested an allograft-versus-infection hypothesis by comparing placental TCR-beta repertoires in villitis of unknown etiology, unaffected controls matched for gestational age, and infectious villitis.

Findings and caveats that apply to the study as a whole: Paraffin blocks contained small amounts of decidua, so some captured T cells, especially in controls, may have been decidual rather than villous infiltrates. CMV-specific clone frequencies were higher in infectious CMV cases than in villitis of unknown etiology (roughly 0.011 vs 0.001), which did not differ from controls. With bulk tissue sequencing, helper, regulatory or cytotoxic T cells could not be distinguished, nor could maternal versus fetal T cells, and gamma-delta receptors were excluded.

Five infectious villitis placentae, four with confirmed cytomegalovirus and one with Toxoplasma gondii, were included and were not matched to other groups. In the infectious villitis group, the mothers were found to be younger and to have smaller fetuses, and preterm delivery or intrauterine demise was recorded in two cases. After delivery, placentae were collected and subjected to gross and histological evaluation prior to the selection of archival tissue. Five 10-micron scrolls were cut from each FFPE block, and DNA was isolated using the AllPrep DNA/RNA FFPE Tissue kit. NanoDrop was used to check DNA concentration and purity, while a Bioanalyzer was used to assess RNA quality. TCR-beta CDR3 regions were amplified from genomic DNA with the immunoSEQ v4 bias-controlled multiplex PCR assay, run blinded to group allocation. To estimate the quantities of nucleated cells and T cells in each sample, reference gene primers were added alongside the TCR-beta primers. Sequencing of the libraries was performed on an Illumina MiSeq with a 100-cycle paired-end protocol. The paper's data handling went like this. The immunoSEQ Analyzer software was used to calculate diversity and richness, with richness measured by iChao1 and clonality based on Pielou evenness and Shannon diversity (range 0-1, where higher values mean less diversity). Using confidence 3 and substitution 2, CDR3 amino acid sequences together with their V/J genes were queried against VDJdb for CMV, EBV and influenza A specificities. TCR-beta amino acid clonotype overlap between villitis of unknown etiology, infectious villitis and control repertoires was assessed with the Morisita-Horn index. Held by TCRdb, this immuneACCESS table contains in-frame sequences only and omits some clones. Under half of the omission traces to an unresolved V gene where checked; the cause of the rest is unknown. The V and J calls and the clone size are those of that table, but D and trimming were determined from the DNA. In all, the sample holds about 2,400 clones, and approximately 78% of those were seen once. The top ten clones comprise roughly half of the sample.

The chain is assembled from TRBV19 and TRBJ1-2, with the D gene uncertain. This TCR was recovered from a human patient with infectious villitis; the placental T cells may come from both mother and fetus. Sequenced: placental tissue containing maternal and fetal cells. The CDR3 has the sequence CASSIIVGSRYGYTF. The nucleotides read TGTGCCAGTAGTATTATCGTAGGATCAAGATATGGCTACACCTTC.